These T cell receptor beta chains were read from a single sample in a study of shared clonotypes between healthy human individuals. Method: immunoSEQ multiplex PCR; TCRdb's copy keeps in-frame clones and lacks some. Seen here are roughly 650,000 clones, approximately 96% observed once, and the top ten hold about 0.11%. Material for sequencing was naive CD8+ T cells sorted from blood. These receptors were obtained from a woman younger than 45 in good health. CDR3s include the opening cysteine and the closing phenylalanine or tryptophan. A D gene is named only where the DNA matches it firmly. Expanded clones are given a class, and other clones once, few, many or no size at all.

cdr3_nt,cdr3_aa,d_call,j_call,clone_size,v_call
TGTGCCAGCAGTACAGGGTATCTGGCTCAGCCCCAGCATTTT,CASSTGYLAQPQHF,NA,TRBJ1-5,NA,TRBV6-1
TGTGCCAGCAGCCCTGGACTAGCGGGAGACGAGCAGTACTTC,CASSPGLAGDEQYF,TRBD2,TRBJ2-7,NA,TRBV27
TGTGCCAGCAGCTTAGTGGAGCTAGCGTCCTATGAGCAGTTCTTC,CASSLVELASYEQFF,NA,TRBJ2-1,NA,TRBV11-1
TGTGCCAGCAGCCGGGGGGCCCCCTCGGGAATGAATTCACCCCTCCACTTT,CASSRGAPSGMNSPLHF,NA,TRBJ1-6,NA,TRBV27
TGTGCCACCAGCAGATTAGACACTGAAGCTTTCTTT,CATSRLDTEAFF,NA,TRBJ1-1,few,TRBV15
TGTGCCAGCAGCTTGGGTACAGCCAAAAACATTCAGTACTTC,CASSLGTAKNIQYF,NA,TRBJ2-4,NA,TRBV5-5
TGTGCCAGCGGGGACAGTTCCATGAACACTGAAGCTTTCTTT,CASGDSSMNTEAFF,TRBD1,TRBJ1-1,NA,TRBV27
TGTGCCAGCAGCGTGGGGGTAAACTACGAGCAGTACTTC,CASSVGVNYEQYF,NA,TRBJ2-7,NA,TRBV5-6
TGTGCCAGTTGTAATAGGGGGAACACCGGGGAGCTGTTTTTT,CASCNRGNTGELFF,NA,TRBJ2-2,NA,TRBV6-6
TGTGCCAGCAGCGTAGAGGGGCAGGACTATTCCAAGACTGGAAACACCATATATTTT,CASSVEGQDYSKTGNTIYF,NA,TRBJ1-3,NA,TRBV9
TGTGCCAGCAGCGCGGCAGGGATCCCCTACGAGCAGTACTTC,CASSAAGIPYEQYF,NA,TRBJ2-7,NA,TRBV5-4
TGTGCCAGTAAAAGGGGAGGGGGCACTGAAGCTTTCTTT,CASKRGGGTEAFF,NA,TRBJ1-1,NA,TRBV19
TGTGCCACACGTCGCAATGAGGACAGCAGAAATCAGCCCCAGCATTTT,CATRRNEDSRNQPQHF,NA,TRBJ1-5,NA,TRBV2
TGTGCCAGCAGTTTCACGAATAATGAAAAACTGTTTTTT,CASSFTNNEKLFF,NA,TRBJ1-4,few,TRBV6-5
TGTGCCAGCAGCTCAGGGACTAGCGGAGCCCTAGAGACCCAGTACTTC,CASSSGTSGALETQYF,TRBD2,TRBJ2-5,NA,TRBV7-9
TGTGCCAGTAGTGGAACGGGGGACGGAATCTACAATGAGCAGTTCTTC,CASSGTGDGIYNEQFF,NA,TRBJ2-1,once,TRBV19
TGTGCCAGCAGCCCGGGACCGGACTCTGGAAACACCATATATTTT,CASSPGPDSGNTIYF,NA,TRBJ1-3,NA,TRBV5-4
TGTGCCAGCAGCCAAGAACAGGGTATGGACACTGAAGCTTTCTTT,CASSQEQGMDTEAFF,NA,TRBJ1-1,NA,TRBV4-2
TGTGCCAGCAGTACTCCCCGGGGCCCCAATCAGCCCCAGCATTTT,CASSTPRGPNQPQHF,NA,TRBJ1-5,once,TRBV6-1
TGTGCCAGCAGTTACGGGACTGGAGAGACCCAGTACTTC,CASSYGTGETQYF,NA,TRBJ2-5,NA,TRBV27
TGCAGCGTTGAGTTAGCGGCCGTAGCCAAAAACATTCAGTACTTC,CSVELAAVAKNIQYF,NA,TRBJ2-4,NA,TRBV29-1
TGTGCCAGCAGTTATATGGGGGAAGAGCCCTACAATGAGCAGTTCTTC,CASSYMGEEPYNEQFF,NA,TRBJ2-1,NA,TRBV28
TGTGCCAGCAGGTGGGCGGATGGAGAGACCCAGTACTTC,CASRWADGETQYF,NA,TRBJ2-5,NA,TRBV7-3
TGTGCCAGTAATGGACAGGAACGTTTTGATTCACCCCTCCACTTT,CASNGQERFDSPLHF,TRBD1,TRBJ1-6,NA,TRBV19
TGTGCCAGCAGCTTAACGAGCTCCTACGAGCAGTACTTC,CASSLTSSYEQYF,NA,TRBJ2-7,NA,TRBV7-9
TGTGCCAGCAGCCAAGTAAGTTGGACTTTGGACTATGGCTACACCTTC,CASSQVSWTLDYGYTF,NA,TRBJ1-2,NA,TRBV4-2
TGTGCCAGCAGCGCCCCAGGGGCCTACGAGCAGTACTTC,CASSAPGAYEQYF,NA,TRBJ2-7,NA,TRBV7-9
TGTGCCAGCAGTCTCCCCATTGGCGACAGGGAAGCTTTCTTT,CASSLPIGDREAFF,NA,TRBJ1-1,few,TRBV2
TGTGCCAGCAGTCCAGGGGGACAGGGGCCCTACGAGCAGTACTTC,CASSPGGQGPYEQYF,TRBD1,TRBJ2-7,NA,TRBV28
TGTGCCAGCACCTCGGGACAAATGAACACTGAAGCTTTCTTT,CASTSGQMNTEAFF,NA,TRBJ1-1,NA,TRBV27
TGTGCCAGCAAAGACCTATGGGTGGACCAGCCCCAGCATTTT,CASKDLWVDQPQHF,NA,TRBJ1-5,NA,TRBV27
TGTGCCAGCAGTTCGCCGGCGGGACTAGCGTACAATGAGCAGTTCTTC,CASSSPAGLAYNEQFF,TRBD2,TRBJ2-1,NA,TRBV28
TGCGCCAGCAGCCAGAAGACAGGAGAGAACACTGAAGCTTTCTTT,CASSQKTGENTEAFF,NA,TRBJ1-1,NA,TRBV4-1
TGTGCCAGCCGTAGCCTAAACCCTGAAGCTTTCTTT,CASRSLNPEAFF,NA,TRBJ1-1,NA,TRBV28
TGTGCCAGCAGCTTAGGTTGGCAGTTTGAAGCTTTCTTT,CASSLGWQFEAFF,NA,TRBJ1-1,once,TRBV7-9
TGCGCCAGCAGCTTGGAACCAAAGAACACTGAAGCTTTCTTT,CASSLEPKNTEAFF,NA,TRBJ1-1,NA,TRBV5-1
TGTGCCAGCAGCCCGAAGACAGGGGTCCGGGCCTACAATGAGCAGTTCTTC,CASSPKTGVRAYNEQFF,TRBD1,TRBJ2-1,NA,TRBV7-8
TGTGCCAGCAGCTTAGTAGCGGGGGGCACAGATACGCAGTATTTT,CASSLVAGGTDTQYF,TRBD2,TRBJ2-3,once,TRBV7-2
TGCAGCGTTGCCGTCTCTAGCGGGAAGTTCCGGGAGCTGTTTTTT,CSVAVSSGKFRELFF,TRBD2,TRBJ2-2,NA,TRBV29-1
TGTGCCAGCAGCTCTAGCGGGAGTGGTGAGCAGTACTTC,CASSSSGSGEQYF,TRBD2,TRBJ2-7,NA,TRBV7-9
TGTGCCAGCAGCTTGTTGGGGAGCTCCTACAATGAGCAGTTCTTC,CASSLLGSSYNEQFF,NA,TRBJ2-1,NA,TRBV5-6
TGTGCCAGCAGTGACTTTGGTGGGAAGTACAATGAGCAGTTCTTC,CASSDFGGKYNEQFF,NA,TRBJ2-1,NA,TRBV6-4
TGTGCCAGCAGTTTCGGTGAAAAACTGTTTTTT,CASSFGEKLFF,NA,TRBJ1-4,once,TRBV28
TGTGCCAGCAGCTTAGGAGTAGGCAATGAGCAGTTCTTC,CASSLGVGNEQFF,NA,TRBJ2-1,once,TRBV11-2
TGTGCCAGCAGCTCGTTAGCGGGAGTCGTGTTCAATGAGCAGTTCTTC,CASSSLAGVVFNEQFF,TRBD2,TRBJ2-1,once,TRBV5-6
TGCGCCAGCAGCTTGTCACCCAGGCCGAGTATGGGCGAGCAGTACTTC,CASSLSPRPSMGEQYF,NA,TRBJ2-7,NA,TRBV5-1